This is a list of T cell receptor beta chains from one sample in a study of blood T cell repertoires in COVID-19. Clones were sequenced by immunoSEQ multiplex PCR, and TCRdb holds only the in-frame ones, with some missing. The table lists about 250,000 clones, roughly three quarters of them singletons. Material for sequencing was peripheral blood. These receptors were collected from a woman aged 40 to 55 with active or convalescent COVID-19. The CDR3 runs from the conserved cysteine through the conserved F or W. D genes are given only for firm matches. Clone size appears in some rows only: once, few, many, or a class for an expanded clone.

d_call	j_call	clone_size	v_call	cdr3_aa	cdr3_nt
NA	TRBJ1-2	NA	TRBV6-5	CASSYGGTYGYTF	TGTGCCAGCAGTTACGGCGGAACCTATGGCTACACCTTC
NA	TRBJ1-2	NA	TRBV20-1	CSPGRDYGYTF	TGCAGCCCTGGGAGGGACTATGGCTACACCTTC
NA	TRBJ1-1	NA	TRBV7-2	CASSPPGRADTEAFF	TGTGCCAGCAGCCCGCCGGGCAGGGCGGACACTGAAGCTTTCTTT
TRBD1	TRBJ1-1	NA	TRBV5-1	CASSYGGTGRTEAFF	TGCGCCAGCAGCTATGGGGGGACAGGGCGGACTGAAGCTTTCTTT
TRBD2	TRBJ2-2	NA	TRBV3-1/TRBV3-2	CASSRPLAGGSTGELFF	TGTGCCAGCAGCCGTCCACTAGCGGGGGGGTCCACCGGGGAGCTGTTTTTT
TRBD1	TRBJ1-1	NA	TRBV2	CASSDPVGTGLDTEAFF	TGTGCCAGCAGTGACCCGGTAGGGACAGGGTTGGACACTGAAGCTTTCTTT
NA	TRBJ2-5	NA	TRBV6-5	CASSSTGQETQYF	TGTGCCAGCAGTTCGACTGGGCAAGAGACCCAGTACTTC
TRBD1	TRBJ2-6	many	TRBV14	CASSRTGVGANVLTF	TGTGCCAGCAGCCGCACAGGGGTAGGGGCCAACGTCCTGACTTTC
NA	TRBJ1-1	NA	TRBV9	CASSSPTGTSGTEAFF	TGTGCCAGCAGCTCGCCGACAGGCACCTCGGGGACTGAAGCTTTCTTT
NA	TRBJ1-4	NA	TRBV6-2/TRBV6-3	CASSPWGGEKLFF	TGTGCCAGCAGCCCTTGGGGGGGGGAAAAACTGTTTTTT
NA	TRBJ1-6	NA	TRBV3-1/TRBV3-2	CASSQVTGTPLHF	TGTGCCAGCAGCCAAGTGACGGGGACACCCCTCCACTTT
NA	TRBJ2-5	NA	TRBV6-5	CASSRGLQETQYF	TGTGCCAGCAGTCGGGGGTTGCAAGAGACCCAGTACTTC
TRBD1	TRBJ1-4	NA	TRBV7-9	CASSQQTGVGEKLFF	TGTGCCAGCAGCCAACAGACAGGGGTGGGTGAAAAACTGTTTTTT
TRBD1	TRBJ1-1	NA	TRBV24-1	CATSDFPNDRVNTEAFF	TGTGCCACCAGTGATTTCCCTAATGACAGGGTGAACACTGAAGCTTTCTTT
TRBD1	TRBJ1-1	NA	TRBV5-1	CASSLKRGQNTEAFF	TGCGCCAGCAGCTTGAAAAGGGGGCAAAACACTGAAGCTTTCTTT
TRBD1	TRBJ1-2	few	TRBV28	CASSPSGQGSSGYTF	TGTGCCAGCAGTCCGTCGGGACAGGGGTCGAGTGGCTACACCTTC
NA	TRBJ1-1	NA	TRBV4-2	CASSRQVENTEAFF	TGTGCCAGCAGCAGGCAGGTCGAGAACACTGAAGCTTTCTTT
NA	TRBJ1-2	NA	TRBV19	CASSIDWGAYNYGYTF	TGTGCCAGTAGTATAGATTGGGGAGCATATAACTATGGCTACACCTTC
NA	TRBJ1-1	NA	TRBV6-5	CASSYGRNTEAFF	TGTGCCAGCAGTTACGGGAGGAACACTGAAGCTTTCTTT
TRBD1	TRBJ1-5	NA	TRBV4-2	CASSQGQDYSNQPQHF	TGTGCCAGCAGCCAGGGACAGGATTATAGCAATCAGCCCCAGCATTTT
NA	TRBJ1-6	NA	TRBV19	CASSPSLGGLHF	TGTGCCAGTAGTCCGTCGTTAGGCGGGCTCCACTTT
NA	TRBJ2-5	few	TRBV19	CASSTPGLKETQYF	TGTGCCAGTAGTACACCGGGACTTAAAGAGACCCAGTACTTC
TRBD2	TRBJ2-1	NA	TRBV28	CASSLYLAGGPSNEQFF	TGTGCCAGCAGTTTATACCTAGCGGGGGGGCCAAGTAATGAGCAGTTCTTC
TRBD2	TRBJ2-1	NA	TRBV29-1	CSVRRSGGRGEQFF	TGCAGCGTTCGTAGGAGCGGGGGGCGGGGTGAGCAGTTCTTC
TRBD1	TRBJ1-2	NA	TRBV19	CASSTTGANYGYTF	TGTGCCAGTAGTACGACAGGGGCTAACTATGGCTACACCTTC
NA	TRBJ2-7	many	TRBV27	CASSLPGSYEQYF	TGTGCCAGCAGCCTACCAGGGTCCTACGAGCAGTACTTC
NA	TRBJ2-1	many	TRBV5-1	CASSLTLEEQFF	TGCGCCAGCAGCTTGACCTTGGAGGAGCAGTTCTTC
TRBD1	TRBJ1-4	NA	TRBV18	CASSPRQGYEKLFF	TGTGCCAGCTCACCGCGACAGGGGTATGAAAAACTGTTTTTT
NA	TRBJ1-5	once	TRBV27	CASSFGHQNQPQHF	TGTGCCAGCAGTTTTGGCCATCAGAATCAGCCCCAGCATTTT
NA	TRBJ2-1	NA	TRBV3-1/TRBV3-2	CASSQEGRGLYNEQFF	TGTGCCAGCAGCCAAGAGGGGCGGGGACTGTACAATGAGCAGTTCTTC
NA	TRBJ2-7	few	TRBV28	CASSLFGGTYEQYF	TGTGCCAGCAGTTTATTCGGCGGGACCTACGAGCAGTACTTC
NA	TRBJ1-5	NA	TRBV5-8	CASSLASGSNQPQHF	TGTGCCAGCAGCTTGGCCAGTGGTAGCAATCAGCCCCAGCATTTT
TRBD1	TRBJ2-4	NA	TRBV18	CASSPGTGGDGNIQYF	TGTGCCAGCTCACCAGGGACAGGGGGGGATGGAAACATTCAGTACTTC
NA	TRBJ1-2	once	TRBV2	CASSGQGKGYTF	TGTGCCAGCAGTGGGCAGGGGAAGGGCTACACCTTC
NA	TRBJ2-2	NA	TRBV11-2	CASSSDRNTGELFF	TGTGCCAGCAGCTCGGACAGGAACACCGGGGAGCTGTTTTTT
NA	TRBJ2-6	few	TRBV10-3	CAITGQLSGANVLTF	TGTGCCATCACCGGACAGCTCTCTGGGGCCAACGTCCTGACTTTC
TRBD1	TRBJ1-2	NA	TRBV5-4	CASSHRGQGRLNYGYTF	TGTGCCAGCAGCCATAGGGGACAGGGTCGGTTGAACTATGGCTACACCTTC
NA	TRBJ2-1	NA	TRBV5-5	CASTNLGGSYNEQFF	TGTGCCAGCACCAATCTCGGGGGTTCCTACAATGAGCAGTTCTTC
NA	TRBJ1-5	NA	TRBV19	CASTSWGEIRPQHF	TGTGCCAGTACCTCTTGGGGGGAGATTCGGCCCCAGCATTTT
TRBD1	TRBJ1-6	NA	TRBV25-1	CASSGDRDSPLHF	TGTGCCAGCAGTGGTGACAGGGATTCACCCCTCCACTTT
NA	TRBJ1-5	NA	TRBV30	CAWSLRTGMSNQPQHF	TGTGCCTGGAGTCTAAGGACGGGGATGTCTAATCAGCCCCAGCATTTT
NA	TRBJ1-3	NA	TRBV6-1	CASSEGPSFSGNTIYF	TGTGCCAGCAGTGAGGGCCCCAGCTTCTCTGGAAACACCATATATTTT
NA	TRBJ1-3	NA	TRBV6-5	CASSHPAGSGNTIYF	TGTGCCAGCAGTCATCCGGCGGGCTCTGGAAACACCATATATTTT
NA	TRBJ1-4	NA	TRBV2	CASSEAFKRLATNEKLFF	TGTGCCAGCAGTGAAGCCTTCAAACGACTCGCTACTAATGAAAAACTGTTTTTT
NA	TRBJ1-6	few	TRBV28	CASSTLWAGDSPLHF	TGTGCCAGCAGTACCCTGTGGGCTGGCGATTCACCCCTCCACTTT
TRBD1	TRBJ1-5	NA	TRBV5-1	CASSPDRGKGQPQHF	TGCGCCAGCAGCCCGGACAGGGGGAAGGGTCAGCCCCAGCATTTT
NA	TRBJ2-6	NA	TRBV6-5	CASRFQGLGANVLTF	TGTGCCAGCAGATTTCAGGGTTTAGGGGCCAACGTCCTGACTTTC
TRBD1	TRBJ2-1	few	TRBV30	CAWSKTGGLYNEQFF	TGTGCCTGGAGTAAGACAGGGGGGCTCTACAATGAGCAGTTCTTC
TRBD1	TRBJ1-6	NA	TRBV19	CASSDRGLSPLHF	TGTGCCAGTAGTGACAGGGGGCTGTCACCCCTCCACTTT
TRBD1	TRBJ2-1	NA	TRBV4-2	CASSQDPRQGRPYNEQFF	TGTGCCAGCAGCCAAGATCCCCGACAGGGACGTCCCTACAATGAGCAGTTCTTC
TRBD1	TRBJ1-4	NA	TRBV7-9	CASSWGQGTDEKLFF	TGTGCCAGCAGCTGGGGACAGGGTACGGATGAAAAACTGTTTTTT
TRBD1	TRBJ1-2	once	TRBV2	CASSERDRGRDGYTF	TGTGCCAGCAGTGAAAGGGACAGGGGAAGGGATGGCTACACCTTC
TRBD1	TRBJ1-1	few	TRBV5-1	CASSLAGTANTEAFF	TGCGCCAGCAGCTTGGCGGGGACAGCGAACACTGAAGCTTTCTTT
NA	TRBJ2-3	NA	TRBV29-1	CSVVVQGTDTQYF	TGCAGCGTTGTAGTGCAGGGCACAGATACGCAGTATTTT
NA	TRBJ1-2	NA	TRBV6-5	CASTGGYGYTF	TGTGCCAGTACGGGGGGCTATGGCTACACCTTC
TRBD2	TRBJ2-1	few	TRBV12-3/TRBV12-4	CASSRSSGHEQFF	TGTGCCAGCAGCCGTTCTAGCGGCCATGAGCAGTTCTTC
NA	TRBJ2-3	NA	TRBV28	CASKEGGAEDTQYF	TGTGCCAGCAAGGAAGGCGGGGCGGAAGATACGCAGTATTTT
TRBD2	TRBJ2-3	NA	TRBV14	CASSHWTSGGARYTQYF	TGTGCCAGCAGCCATTGGACTAGCGGGGGGGCCAGGTATACGCAGTATTTT
NA	TRBJ2-5	NA	TRBV30	CAWSQGQETQYF	TGTGCCTGGAGTCAGGGGCAAGAGACCCAGTACTTC
NA	TRBJ1-5	NA	TRBV30	CAWSVTGYNQPQHF	TGTGCCTGGAGTGTAACAGGATACAATCAGCCCCAGCATTTT